The 31 T cell receptor beta chains reported below all come from one sample, sequenced in a study of T cell repertoires in cytomegalovirus infection. These receptors are not linked to any known antigen. TCRdb analysed the reads with MiXCR anew, one entry per CDR3 protein. The sample yields about 60,000 distinct CDR3 sequences, roughly a fifth seen once. Here the sequenced sample was CD8+ T cells from cultured PBMCs, taken from culture after CMV antigen stimulation. These receptors came from a human donor in good health (CMV status not recorded). Some clones in this sample may be carry-over from other donors' samples.

The J gene is TRBJ1-5, the V gene TRBV7-2; TRBD1 aligns across 8 bases. CDR1 is SGHTA, CDR2 FQGNSA, per germline. The CDR3 extends over 14 amino acids. Germline trimming cut 5 bases from V and 6 bases from J; bases unmatched to any gene: 6. CDR3 sequence reads: CASSTGTGSQPQHF. The CDR3 coding sequence is TGTGCCAGCAGCACAGGGACAGGCTCTCAGCCCCAGCATTTT.

The chain combines TRBV7-2 with TRBJ2-3, with TRBD2 matching 12 bases. The CDR3 consists of 16 residues. V lost 5 bases and J lost 5; bases outside the gene matches: 8. Per the germline V gene, CDR1 is SGHTA and CDR2 is FQGNSA. The CDR3 bases are TGTGCCAGCAGCCACGGACTAGCGGGGCCGAGAGATACGCAGTATTTT. Translation: CASSHGLAGPRDTQYF.

In DNA form, the CDR3 reads TGTGCCAGCAGTCCAAAAGGGAGTAATTCACCCCTCCACTTT. It is translated as CASSPKGSNSPLHF. The chain uses TRBV6-6 and TRBJ1-6; no clear D gene. The CDR3 loop spans 14 amino acids. Germline-derived CDR1 and CDR2 are MNHNY and SVGAGI (reference sequence). The V end was cut by 5 bases, the J end by 6 bases, with 11 bases between.

This clonotype has more than one count but fewer than ten. This chain uses TRBV2 with TRBJ2-6; no clear D. Germline loops: CDR1 SNHLY, CDR2 FYNNEI. V lost 3 bases to trimming and J lost 2 bases, with 5 bases between them. This CDR3 is 14 amino acids long. The CDR3 DNA is TGTGCCAGCAGTGAGGTGGCTGGGGCCAACGTCCTGACTTTC. Translating gives CASSEVAGANVLTF. The full variable domain, completed using reference TRBV2 and TRBJ2-6, is EPEVTQTPSHQVTQMGQEVILRCVPISNHLYFYWYRQILGQKVEFLVSFYNNEISEKSEIFDDQFSVERPDGSNFTLKIRSTKLEDSAMYFCASSEVAGANVLTFGAGSRLTVL.

This clonotype was detected many times. V is TRBV6-2 or TRBV6-3 and J is TRBJ2-7, with TRBD2 as a possible D gene (5 bases). The CDR3 runs to 12 residues. The V and J ends lost 6 bases and 3 bases respectively, with 9 bases between them. CDR1 and CDR2 (germline): MNHEY, SVGEGT. The CDR3 protein is CASSRGVYEQYF. The CDR3 DNA sequence: TGTGCCAGCAGCCGGGGAGTCTACGAGCAGTACTTC.

The V call is TRBV7-8, the J call TRBJ1-1, with TRBD1 as a possible D gene (5 bases). The V end lost 5 bases, the J end lost 0 bases, and 19 bases lay between the germline ends. The germline CDR1 and CDR2 sequences are SGHVS and FQNEAQ. This CDR3 region has 17 residues. As DNA, the CDR3 is TGTGCCAGCAGCCTCCGGGGAGGGGCCCCTTTGAACACTGAAGCTTTCTTT. Translating it yields CASSLRGGAPLNTEAFF.

The J gene is TRBJ2-4, the V gene TRBV7-6; either TRBD1 or TRBD2 may supply D (5 bases each). Trimming left V 5 bases short and J 2 bases short, with 10 bases between. Germline values: CDR1 SGHVS, CDR2 FNYEAQ. The CDR3 has 14 amino acids. The CDR3 nucleotides read TGTGCCAGCAGCCCAGAGGGGTCCAAAAACATTCAGTACTTC. It is translated as CASSPEGSKNIQYF.

The chain joins TRBV7-9 to TRBJ2-7, with 7 bases that match TRBD1. In germline, CDR1 is SEHNR, CDR2 FQNEAQ (reference sequence). CDR3 length equals 15 residues. The trim removed 6 bases at V and 0 bases at J, leaving 8 bases unmatched. The CDR3 loop is CASRPGQTSSYEQYF. The CDR3, as DNA: TGTGCCAGCAGACCGGGACAGACGAGCTCCTACGAGCAGTACTTC.

This clonotype was observed a few times. This chain connects TRBV12-3 or TRBV12-4 to TRBJ1-6, with D hard to call. The V gene lost 11 bases and the J gene lost 16 bases, with 15 bases spanning the gap. The CDR3 is made up of 10 amino acids. In DNA form, the CDR3 reads TGTGCCTCACCATACCGAGGGCTCCACTTT. This gives the protein CASPYRGLHF.

This clonotype was recorded many times. The rearrangement uses TRBV7-6 and TRBJ1-6, with 10 bases matching TRBD1. The CDR3 consists of 14 residues. In germline, CDR1 is SGHVS, CDR2 FNYEAQ. J lost 9 bases, V lost 4 bases, and 3 bases had no gene match. CDR3 DNA sequence: TGTGCCAGCAGCTCTGACAGGGGGCTTTCACCCCTCCACTTT. Protein sequence: CASSSDRGLSPLHF.

The table lists this clonotype with a few counts. The chain employs TRBV4-3 and TRBJ2-3; no clear D gene. This CDR3 has 12 amino acids. Between the trimmed V and J ends, which lost 5 bases and 4 bases, there was a span of 7 bases. CDR1 and CDR2 from the germline V gene are LGHNA and YSLEER. CDR3 in amino acids: CASSFEADTQYF. DNA of the CDR3: TGCGCCAGCAGCTTCGAGGCAGATACGCAGTATTTT.

CDR3 loop: CASSLGTGAGQPQHF. CDR3 DNA sequence: TGTGCCAGCAGCTTGGGGACAGGCGCGGGTCAGCCCCAGCATTTT. The chain joins TRBV5-6 to TRBJ1-5; 7 nucleotides agree with TRBD1. CDR1 is SGHDT, CDR2 YYEEEE, per germline. The CDR3 runs to 15 residues. V lost 0 bases to trimming and J lost 6 bases; unmatched junction nucleotides: 6.

This clonotype was found a few times. J is TRBJ1-4 and V is TRBV7-6; TRBD1 agrees at 8 bases. V dropped 4 bases and J dropped 6; count of bases not matched to a gene: 10. Germline lookup yields CDR1 SGHVS and CDR2 FNYEAQ. The CDR3 is 16 residues long. The CDR3 here is CASSSPLDRADEKLFF. Here the CDR3 DNA reads TGTGCCAGCAGCTCCCCATTGGACAGGGCGGATGAAAAACTGTTTTTT.

V is TRBV7-6 and J is TRBJ2-7; 7 bases map to TRBD2. The CDR3 contains 16 residues. V gave up 4 bases and J gave up 3 bases; unmatched junction bases: 12. The germline V gene encodes CDR1 SGHVS and CDR2 FNYEAQ. CDR3: CASSSPPGTGGYEQYF. DNA for the CDR3: TGTGCCAGCAGCTCTCCACCCGGGACGGGAGGCTACGAGCAGTACTTC.

V is TRBV19 and J is TRBJ2-7, with 10 bases lining up with TRBD2. The V gene's germline CDR1 is LNHDA and CDR2 SQIVND (reference sequence). Germline trimming cut 1 base from V and 3 bases from J; bases unmatched to any gene: 6. CDR3 length: 16 residues. CDR3 DNA: TGTGCCAGTAGTATAGTTAGCGGGAGGCCTCTCTACGAGCAGTACTTC. It codes for CASSIVSGRPLYEQYF.

This rearrangement joins TRBV6-1 to TRBJ2-5, with a possible D match to TRBD2 (6 bases). The DNA matches TRBJ2-1 better at its end, which makes the J call doubtful. The CDR3 is 13 residues long. Germline V gene lookup returns CDR1 MNHNS and CDR2 SASEGT. The CDR3 loop reads CASTRNGGNEQFF. The CDR3 DNA is TGTGCCAGCACCAGAAACGGGGGAAATGAGCAGTTCTTC.

This clonotype was seen only a few times. V and J are TRBV19 and TRBJ1-5; D is possibly TRBD1 (5 bases). Trimming took off 5 bases at V and 7 bases at J, with 12 bases between the two ends. Germline assignment: CDR1 LNHDA and CDR2 SQIVND (reference sequence). The CDR3 loop spans 13 amino acids. CDR3 sequence: CASSGGARQPQHF. The DNA of the CDR3 is TGTGCCAGTAGTGGAGGGGCACGGCAGCCCCAGCATTTT.

This clonotype was observed a few times. The chain links TRBV7-6 to TRBJ2-3, with 7 bases that match TRBD2. Per germline, CDR1 SGHVS and CDR2 FNYEAQ. Trimming cost V 3 bases and J 4 bases; bases outside gene matches: 7. CDR3 length: 15 amino acids. The CDR3 spells CASSLAWGGADTQYF. The CDR3 region has the DNA TGTGCCAGCAGCTTGGCTTGGGGGGGGGCAGATACGCAGTATTTT.

The gene calls are TRBV7-9 and TRBJ2-5; a weak D match, TRBD2 (6 bases). The CDR3 sequence is 14 residues long. The V end was cut by 6 bases, the J end by 2 bases, with 13 bases between. The V gene's germline CDR1 is SEHNR and CDR2 FQNEAQ (reference sequence). This CDR3 is CASRFSGEQETQYF. CDR3 in DNA: TGTGCCAGCAGATTCTCGGGGGAACAAGAGACCCAGTACTTC.

The rearrangement joins TRBV7-2 to TRBJ1-6; tentatively, D is TRBD1 (6 bases). With 3 bases removed from V and 8 bases from J, the gap between germline ends came to 14 bases. Germline V gene data show CDR1 as SGHTA and CDR2 as FQGNSA. CDR3 size: 15 residues. The CDR3: CASSFLARGDSPLHF. The CDR3 DNA reads as TGTGCCAGCAGCTTTTTGGCCAGGGGCGATTCACCCCTCCACTTT.

The chain is built from TRBV7-2 and TRBJ1-2; the D gene is possibly TRBD1 (6 bases). Germline CDR1 and CDR2: SGHTA and FQGNSA. This CDR3 comprises 16 residues. Trimming took 7 bases from V and 8 from J, leaving 26 bases between them. The CDR3 spells CASTDRGATTIRGYTF. The CDR3 DNA is TGTGCCAGCACCGACCGGGGGGCCACCACAATCAGGGGCTACACCTTC.

This clonotype has only a few counts. This chain links TRBV7-3 with TRBJ2-1; unclear D gene. CDR1 SGHTA and CDR2 FQGTGA come from the germline V gene. V was shortened by 4 bases and J by 4 bases, with 8 bases between the two germline ends. There are 13 residues in the CDR3. For the CDR3, the DNA is TGTGCCAGCAGCTCGGCGCCTTACAATGAGCAGTTCTTC. Its protein product is CASSSAPYNEQFF.

This clonotype was observed a handful of times. The CDR3 region has the DNA TGTGCCAGCAGCTCGGGGAGCGAGGGAGTTGAGCAGTTCTTC. Encoded protein: CASSSGSEGVEQFF. The chain is built from TRBV6-5 and TRBJ2-1, with a weak D call TRBD2 (5 bases). This CDR3 contains 14 residues. CDR1 is MNHEY, CDR2 SVGAGI, per germline. Between the trimmed V and J ends, which lost 6 bases and 9 bases, there was a span of 18 bases.

The chain links TRBV7-6 to TRBJ1-6; D is ambiguous. Germline CDR1 and CDR2: SGHVS and FNYEAQ. The CDR3 covers 13 residues. Trimming stripped 1 base from V and 11 bases from J, with 9 bases between. The CDR3 loop reads CASSLESATPLHF. The DNA of the CDR3 is TGTGCCAGCAGCTTAGAATCAGCCACACCCCTCCACTTT.

This chain links TRBV19 with TRBJ1-1; D unresolved. The germline V gene has CDR1 LNHDA and CDR2 SQIVND (reference sequence). V lost 1 base and J lost 1, with 1 base in between. This CDR3 region has 12 residues. CDR3 DNA sequence: TGTGCCAGTAGTATAGGGAACACTGAAGCTTTCTTT. Translating gives CASSIGNTEAFF.

V and J are TRBV7-8 and TRBJ2-5; possibly TRBD1 for D (7 bases). This CDR3 is built from 14 residues. Trimming removed 5 bases at V and 2 bases at J, with 12 bases between. Germline V lookup: CDR1 SGHVS, CDR2 FQNEAQ. The CDR3 DNA is TGTGCCAGCAGCCCGGCGGGACAGCAAGAGACCCAGTACTTC. It codes for CASSPAGQQETQYF.

There are a few counts of this clonotype. The rearrangement uses TRBV20-1 and TRBJ1-4; no clear D. The CDR3 is 14 amino acids. V lost 3 bases and J lost 7, with 15 bases in between. Germline CDR1 is DFQATT and CDR2 is SNEGSKA (reference sequence). CDR3 sequence: CSASSTPRAEKLFF. In DNA, the CDR3 is TGCAGTGCTAGTTCTACCCCTAGGGCTGAAAAACTGTTTTTT.

This clonotype was found many times. The chain joins TRBV7-9 to TRBJ2-1, with 9 bases lining up with TRBD2. The CDR3 has 17 amino acids. Germline V gene lookup returns CDR1 SEHNR and CDR2 FQNEAQ (reference sequence). The V gene end was trimmed by 1 base and the J gene end by 2 bases; junction bases not matched to a gene: 6. CDR3 sequence reads: CASSLGGAGGPYNEQFF. The CDR3 DNA reads TGTGCCAGCAGCTTAGGTGGAGCGGGAGGACCCTACAATGAGCAGTTCTTC.

This chain uses TRBV27 with TRBJ2-7; TRBD1 is a possible D gene (5 bases). CDR3 length: 13 residues. CDR1 is MNHEY and CDR2 is SMNVEV in the germline V gene (reference sequence). Trimming removed 2 bases at V and 7 bases at J, with 12 bases between. The DNA for the CDR3 is TGTGCCAGCAGTTTAGACAGATCAGCGGAGCAGTACTTC. Its protein is CASSLDRSAEQYF.

This clonotype has a handful of counts. The chain combines TRBV9 with TRBJ2-1; D perhaps matches TRBD1 (6 bases). Deletions cut 4 bases from V and 2 bases from J, with 16 bases between. CDR3 size: 16 residues. CDR1 is SGDLS and CDR2 is YYNGEE in the germline V gene. The CDR3: CASSLTGGLTYNEQFF. The CDR3 region has the DNA TGTGCCAGCAGCCTCACTGGGGGCTTAACCTACAATGAGCAGTTCTTC. Full variable domain (rest looked up from reference TRBV9 and TRBJ2-1): DSGVTQTPKHLITATGQRVTLRCSPRSGDLSVYWYQQSLDQGLQFLIQYYNGEERAKGNILERFSAQQFPDLHSELNLSSLELGDSALYFCASSLTGGLTYNEQFFGPGTRLTVL.

This clonotype was seen only a few times. CDR3 residues: CASSQEGVTGTEAFF. The CDR3 DNA is TGCGCCAGCAGCCAAGAAGGGGTAACTGGCACTGAAGCTTTCTTT. V is TRBV4-1 and J is TRBJ1-1; a possible D gene is TRBD1 (5 bases). The germline V and J ends were trimmed by 0 bases and 4 bases, with 12 bases remaining between them. This CDR3 is 15 amino acids long. The germline V gene has CDR1 MGHRA and CDR2 YSYEKL.